This is a list of T cell receptor beta chains from one sample in a study of patients and donors after allogeneic stem cell transplantation. TCRdb processed the RT-PCR reads anew with MiXCR; each CDR3 protein has one entry. The data hold tens of thousands of distinct CDR3 sequences, with roughly a third observed a single time. The sample taken for sequencing was blood, either unsorted or a sorted T cell fraction (not recorded which). The origin of the receptors is a human donor who was either an allogeneic HSCT recipient or a stem cell or donor lymphocyte infusion donor (not recorded which). It is not recorded whose cells these are; they may come from a transplant donor. Both conserved end residues are part of each CDR3.

j_call	v_call	cdr3_aa
TRBJ1-6	TRBV7-8	CASSFQGAQYNSPLHF
TRBJ2-2	TRBV5-1	CASSPRATHTGELFF
TRBJ1-2	TRBV29-1	CSVSSATDYGYTF
TRBJ2-1	TRBV6-1	CASRAVNEQFF
TRBJ2-5	TRBV15	CATSTRLAGQETQYF
TRBJ2-2	TRBV29-1	CSVDGLAGVDGTGELFF
TRBJ1-4	TRBV7-2	CASSKGGADEKLFF
TRBJ1-4	TRBV7-9	CASSLAYRAFNEKLFF
TRBJ1-2	TRBV7-8	CASSLQKNYGYTF
TRBJ2-2	TRBV2	CASSGGLAGEAGELFF
TRBJ1-4	TRBV19	CASSMRTATNEKLFF
TRBJ2-1	TRBV24-1	CATSDPGTSGKYNEQFF
TRBJ1-5	TRBV6-6	CASSYPPGTGNQPQHF
TRBJ2-1	TRBV20-1	CSATTSWNEQFF
TRBJ2-7	TRBV7-6	CASSLGGLVYEQYF
TRBJ2-2	TRBV7-9	CASSPRDKKFTNTGELFF
TRBJ2-6	TRBV7-2	CASSGKHKTVPPNVLTF
TRBJ1-5	TRBV12-3/TRBV12-4	CASSDRVGASNQPQHF
TRBJ2-3	TRBV4-3	CASSQVTLGTQYF